This entry lists 32 T cell receptor beta chains sequenced from one sample in a study of T cell responses to AZD1222 COVID-19 vaccine. Some clones are missing from TCRdb's copy, which holds only in-frame ones; the method was immunoSEQ multiplex PCR. The profile covers around 150,000 clones, with around nine tenths appearing a single time and approximately 5% taken by the ten largest. The input for sequencing was peripheral blood, taken on day 0 of AZD1222 vaccination. These receptors all come from an adult in good health.

This clone showed up just once. The chain combines TRBV28 with TRBJ1-2; D remains unclear. Per the germline V gene, CDR1 is MDHEN and CDR2 is SYDVKM. CDR3 size: 12 residues. The ends were cut back, 1 base at V and 8 bases at J, with 8 bases in the middle. In DNA form, the CDR3 reads TGTGCCAGCAGTTTATCGGACCGGGGCTACACCTTC. This sequence encodes CASSLSDRGYTF.

J is TRBJ2-1 and V is TRBV19; weak D call: TRBD2 (5 bases). Germline-derived CDR1 and CDR2 are LNHDA and SQIVND (reference sequence). This CDR3 is 11 amino acids long. The V and J ends lost 10 bases and 6 bases respectively, with 10 bases between them. Written as DNA, the CDR3 is TGTGCCACCGGCGAGGGCAATGAGCAGTTCTTC. Translation gives CATGEGNEQFF.

The CDR3 sequence: CASSPTGPYQETQYF. In DNA form, the CDR3 reads TGCGCCAGCAGCCCCACCGGCCCCTACCAAGAGACCCAGTACTTC. The rearrangement links TRBV5-1 to TRBJ2-5; no firm D call. There are 15 residues in the CDR3. CDR1 is SGHRS and CDR2 is YFSETQ in the germline V gene. Trimming pared 4 bases from V and 0 bases from J, leaving 13 bases between. Full variable domain (rest looked up from reference TRBV5-1 and TRBJ2-5): KAGVTQTPRYLIKTRGQQVTLSCSPISGHRSVSWYQQTPGQGLQFLFEYFSETQRNKGNFPGRFSGRQFSNSRSEMNVSTLELGDSALYLCASSPTGPYQETQYFGPGTRLLVL.

The V call is TRBV28, the J call TRBJ2-7; TRBD2 aligns across 12 bases. V was clipped by 5 bases and J by 3 bases; unmatched bases: 8. Germline V gene data show CDR1 as MDHEN and CDR2 as SYDVKM. This CDR3 has 16 amino acids. The chain's CDR3 is CASSTTSGRFIYEQYF. The DNA for the CDR3 is TGTGCCAGCAGTACCACTAGCGGGAGGTTTATCTACGAGCAGTACTTC.

V gene TRBV7-8 combines with J gene TRBJ2-2; 10 bases map to TRBD2. V trimming: 5 bases; J trimming: 1 base; junction bases outside the gene matches: 4. Germline CDR1 is SGHVS and CDR2 is FQNEAQ. The CDR3 contains 16 residues. The CDR3 DNA sequence: TGTGCCAGCAGCGCGCTAGCGGGAGTGAACACCGGGGAGCTGTTTTTT. Translation gives CASSALAGVNTGELFF. Full variable domain (missing parts from reference TRBV7-8 and TRBJ2-2): GAGVSQSPRYKVAKRGQDVALRCDPISGHVSLFWYQQALGQGPEFLTYFQNEAQLDKSGLPSDRFFAERPEGSVSTLKIQRTQQEDSAVYLCASSALAGVNTGELFFGEGSRLTVL.

The gene calls are TRBV5-1 and TRBJ1-4; possible D gene TRBD1, 5 bases. The germline CDR1 and CDR2 sequences are SGHRS and YFSETQ. The length of the CDR3 is 14 residues. Trimming cost V 2 bases and J 6 bases, with 11 bases left between them. CDR3 coding DNA: TGCGCCAGCAGCTTCCAGGGCTGGGATGAAAAACTGTTTTTT. Its protein product is CASSFQGWDEKLFF.

This chain links TRBV7-2 with TRBJ2-7, with D maybe TRBD2 (6 bases). Trimming removed 7 bases at V and 0 bases at J, with 16 bases between. Germline values: CDR1 SGHTA, CDR2 FQGNSA. The CDR3 loop spans 15 amino acids. The CDR3 region has the DNA TGTGCCAGCACGGATATAGCGGAGAGCTCCTACGAGCAGTACTTC. Translation: CASTDIAESSYEQYF.

The chain carries TRBV6-5 and TRBJ1-2, with 7 bases that match TRBD1. Germline loops: CDR1 MNHEY, CDR2 SVGAGI. The CDR3 covers 14 residues. V lost 7 bases and J lost 3; bases outside the gene matches: 8. In DNA, the CDR3 is TGTGCCAGCACCGGAGACAGGGTCCACTATGGCTACACCTTC. Protein: CASTGDRVHYGYTF.

J is TRBJ2-6 and V is TRBV2; D is perhaps TRBD2 (7 bases). The CDR3 extends over 15 amino acids. Trimming removed 6 bases from V and 12 bases from J, with 21 bases in between. Germline CDR1 reads SNHLY; CDR2 reads FYNNEI. The CDR3 loop is CASRGGGGVAPVLTF. The CDR3 DNA sequence: TGTGCCAGCAGAGGGGGGGGTGGAGTTGCCCCCGTCCTGACTTTC.

The genes are TRBV2 and TRBJ2-7; D is undetermined. With 9 bases removed from V and 7 bases from J, the gap between germline ends came to 25 bases. The CDR3 is 15 residues long. CDR1 SNHLY and CDR2 FYNNEI come from the germline V gene. The CDR3 region is CASSPATAEPREQYF. Written as DNA, the CDR3 is TGTGCCAGTTCCCCCGCGACCGCGGAGCCGCGGGAGCAGTACTTC.

The chain carries TRBV19 and TRBJ1-5, with D unclear. Germline-derived CDR1 and CDR2 are LNHDA and SQIVND (reference sequence). Trimming took 3 bases from V and 4 from J, leaving 10 bases between them. The CDR3 is made up of 14 amino acids. The CDR3 region is CASSIRSNNQPQHF. The CDR3 DNA is TGTGCCAGTAGTATCCGCAGTAATAATCAGCCCCAGCATTTT.

In its sample, this clone was seen once. This chain connects TRBV5-6 to TRBJ2-7; 7 positions match TRBD2. Trimming took 1 base from V and 6 from J; bases not matched to a gene: 16. The V gene's germline CDR1 is SGHDT and CDR2 YYEEEE. This CDR3 comprises 17 residues. CDR3: CASSLYKGSAGVGEQYF. In nucleotides, the CDR3 is TGTGCCAGCAGCTTGTACAAGGGATCGGCGGGAGTCGGCGAGCAGTACTTC.

The V and J genes are TRBV21-1 and TRBJ1-1. TRBV21-1 is a known pseudogene. CDR3 length: 12 residues. For the CDR3, the DNA is TGTGCCAGCAAGGAGACGAACACTGAAGCTTTCTTT. Protein: CASKETNTEAFF.

J is TRBJ2-7 and V is TRBV5-4, with D possibly matching TRBD1 (6 bases). Looked up from germline, CDR1 is SGHNT and CDR2 is YYREEE (reference sequence). V was shortened by 3 bases and J by 5 bases, with 15 bases between the two germline ends. The CDR3 has 14 amino acids. CDR3 sequence: CASSSPRGSHEQYF. The CDR3 region has the DNA TGTGCCAGCAGCTCCCCGAGGGGGTCACACGAGCAGTACTTC.

This chain links TRBV12-2 with TRBJ2-7. TRBV12-2 constitutes a pseudogene. This CDR3 comprises 11 residues. The CDR3 loop reads CASRPNNEQYF. As DNA, the CDR3 is TGTGCAAGTCGCCCCAATAACGAGCAGTACTTC.

This clone was seen just once. The chain couples TRBV6-2 or TRBV6-3 to TRBJ2-7; 7 bases are shared with TRBD1. The trim removed 0 bases at V and 0 bases at J, leaving 8 bases unmatched. CDR1 is MNHEY, CDR2 SVGEGT, per germline. The CDR3 length is 17 residues. In nucleotides, the CDR3 is TGTGCCAGCAGTTACTCGCTGTCACAGGGGAACTCCTACGAGCAGTACTTC. This gives the protein CASSYSLSQGNSYEQYF.

This clone was detected once. The rearrangement uses TRBV27 and TRBJ2-1; D is undetermined. There are 12 residues in the CDR3. Germline V gene sequence: CDR1 MNHEY, CDR2 SMNVEV (reference sequence). V was trimmed by 3 bases and J by 5 bases, leaving 5 bases between them. CDR3 DNA: TGTGCCAGCAGTTTTGGGGACAATGAGCAGTTCTTC. As protein: CASSFGDNEQFF.

The chain links TRBV27 to TRBJ2-1, with 10 bases fitting TRBD2. The trim removed 4 bases at V and 7 bases at J, leaving 7 bases unmatched. Germline assignment: CDR1 MNHEY and CDR2 SMNVEV (reference sequence). This CDR3 has 15 residues. The CDR3 loop is CASSSAGGPGNEQFF. As DNA, the CDR3 is TGTGCCAGCAGTTCAGCGGGAGGGCCCGGGAATGAGCAGTTCTTC.

The chain carries TRBV18 and TRBJ1-1, with D unclear. CDR3 size: 13 residues. CDR1 and CDR2 from the germline V gene are KGHSH and LQKENI. Trimming took 4 bases from V and 3 from J, leaving 9 bases between them. The CDR3 coding sequence is TGTGCCAGCTCACATAACATAGACACTGAAGCTTTCTTT. This codes for CASSHNIDTEAFF.

The chain uses TRBV12-3 or TRBV12-4 and TRBJ1-4, with D perhaps matching TRBD1 (6 bases). The CDR3 spans 12 residues. Trimming removed 7 bases from V and 8 bases from J, with 11 bases in between. The DNA of the CDR3 is TGTGCCAGCAAAAGAACAGGGGAAAAACTGTTTTTT. It specifies CASKRTGEKLFF.

The chain employs TRBV15 and TRBJ1-6; D unresolved. V was pared by 9 bases and J by 9 bases, with 15 bases between. Germline CDR1 is LNHNV and CDR2 is YYDKDF (reference sequence). The CDR3 length is 13 residues. The CDR3 bases are TGTGCCACTAGCGAGGAAGTCGGTTCACCCCTCCACTTT. Its translation is CATSEEVGSPLHF.

This chain's CDR3 is CASSPVISEQFF. The CDR3 nucleotides are TGTGCCAGCTCACCCGTAATCAGTGAGCAGTTCTTC. The rearrangement uses TRBV18 and TRBJ2-1; no definite D call. Between the trimmed V and J ends, which lost 3 bases and 9 bases, there was a span of 9 bases. Germline CDR1 is KGHSH and CDR2 is LQKENI. The CDR3 is 12 residues long.

This clone was detected only once. The chain combines TRBV3-1 (or the pseudogene TRBV3-2) with TRBJ2-4, with 9 bases aligning to TRBD1. The germline gives CDR1 LGHDT, CDR2 YNNKEL (reference sequence). The V and J ends lost 4 bases and 4 bases, in that order; junction bases with no gene match: 11. The CDR3 sequence is 17 residues long. CDR3 region: CASSRFTGGNVKNIQYF. The CDR3 DNA follows: TGTGCCAGCAGCCGATTTACAGGGGGCAATGTGAAAAACATTCAGTACTTC.

The CDR3 coding sequence is TGTGCCAGCAAAAGGACTCCCGCGGCCTACGAGCAGTACTTC. Residues: CASKRTPAAYEQYF. The rearrangement uses TRBV28 and TRBJ2-7, with TRBD2 as a possible D gene (5 bases). Germline CDR1 reads MDHEN; CDR2 reads SYDVKM. The CDR3 covers 14 residues. V gave up 7 bases and J gave up 2 bases, with 15 bases separating them.

This rearrangement joins TRBV14 to TRBJ1-2; possibly TRBD1 for D (5 bases). In germline, CDR1 is SGHDN, CDR2 FVKESK. This CDR3 spans 18 amino acids. Trimming pared 0 bases from V and 0 bases from J, leaving 17 bases between. For the CDR3, the DNA is TGTGCCAGCAGCCAAGACCCCAGGGAAAAGGGAGCTAACTATGGCTACACCTTC. This translates into CASSQDPREKGANYGYTF.

This clone was observed a single time. In nucleotides, the CDR3 is TGTGCCAGCAGTGCCTCTTCAGGGCACCTTCCCTACGAGCAGTACTTC. Its translation is CASSASSGHLPYEQYF. The chain employs TRBV28 and TRBJ2-7; maybe TRBD1 (5 bases). Trimming removed 5 bases at V and 2 bases at J, with 19 bases between. The CDR3 totals 16 residues. Germline CDR1 reads MDHEN; CDR2 reads SYDVKM. Combining the CDR3 with reference TRBV28 and TRBJ2-7 gives the whole variable domain DVKVTQSSRYLVKRTGEKVFLECVQDMDHENMFWYRQDPGLGLRLIYFSYDVKMKEKGDIPEGYSVSREKKERFSLILESASTNQTSMYLCASSASSGHLPYEQYFGPGTRLTVT.

The chain combines TRBV11-3 with TRBJ2-2; D assignment may be TRBD1 or TRBD2 (5 bases each). This CDR3 comprises 15 residues. Germline V gene lookup returns CDR1 SGHNT and CDR2 YENEEA. Between the trimmed V and J ends, which lost 7 bases and 4 bases, there was a span of 16 bases. The CDR3 nucleotides are TGTGCCAGCACCAAAAGCGGACAAATCACCGGGGAGCTGTTTTTT. It is translated as CASTKSGQITGELFF.

V and J are TRBV28 and TRBJ1-3, with D unresolved. The CDR3 loop spans 12 amino acids. Germline V lookup: CDR1 MDHEN, CDR2 SYDVKM. Trimming removed 6 bases at V and 2 bases at J, with 5 bases between. The CDR3 bases are TGTGCCAGCAGGTCAACTGGAAACACCATATATTTT. Its protein product is CASRSTGNTIYF.

This chain connects TRBV28 to TRBJ2-2; D may correspond to TRBD1 or TRBD2 (5 bases each). This CDR3 spans 16 amino acids. Trimming took off 6 bases at V and 5 bases at J, with 19 bases between the two ends. The germline V gene encodes CDR1 MDHEN and CDR2 SYDVKM. The CDR3 DNA reads as TGTGCCAGCAGCCCTCCCCTGGGGGTTCAGACCGGGGAGCTGTTTTTT. It specifies CASSPPLGVQTGELFF.

V and J are TRBV4-3 and TRBJ2-5; D remains ambiguous. Germline assignment: CDR1 LGHNA and CDR2 YSLEER. The CDR3 consists of 15 residues. Trimming took 6 bases from V and 3 from J, leaving 17 bases between them. The DNA for the CDR3 is TGCGCCAGCAGTACTAACCCGGGCGTAAAAGAGACCCAGTACTTC. It codes for CASSTNPGVKETQYF.

The rearrangement links TRBV29-1 to TRBJ1-1, with D possibly being TRBD1 (6 bases). Germline V gene sequence: CDR1 SQVTM, CDR2 ANQGSEA. The CDR3 has 11 residues. V dropped 7 bases and J dropped 0 bases, with 6 bases sitting between them. The CDR3 sequence is CSGQVNTEAFF. The CDR3 bases are TGCAGCGGACAGGTGAACACTGAAGCTTTCTTT.

DNA for the CDR3: TGTGCCAGCAGCTTAGGGGGGGGACGGACAGATACGCAGTATTTT. Protein product: CASSLGGGRTDTQYF. The V and J genes are TRBV7-6 and TRBJ2-3; 7 bases match TRBD2. The CDR3 spans 15 residues. With V trimmed by 1 base and J by 3 bases, 4 bases remained unmatched. The germline V gene encodes CDR1 SGHVS and CDR2 FNYEAQ.